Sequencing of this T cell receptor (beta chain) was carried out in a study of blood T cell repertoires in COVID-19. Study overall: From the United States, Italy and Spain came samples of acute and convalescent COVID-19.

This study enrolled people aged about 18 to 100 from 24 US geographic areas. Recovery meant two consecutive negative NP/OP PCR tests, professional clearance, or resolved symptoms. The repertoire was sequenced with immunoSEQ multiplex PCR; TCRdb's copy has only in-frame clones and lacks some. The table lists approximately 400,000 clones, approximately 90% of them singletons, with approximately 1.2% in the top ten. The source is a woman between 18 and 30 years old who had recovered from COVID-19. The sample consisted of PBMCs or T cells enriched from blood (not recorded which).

CDR3 nucleotide sequence: TGCAGTGCCGCCGCGGTCTTCGGCTACACCTTC. It translates to CSAAAVFGYTF. V is TRBV20-1 and J is TRBJ1-2; no clear D gene. Per germline, CDR1 DFQATT and CDR2 SNEGSKA (reference sequence). The CDR3 extends over 11 amino acids. The V gene lost 6 bases and the J gene lost 8 bases, with 13 bases spanning the gap.